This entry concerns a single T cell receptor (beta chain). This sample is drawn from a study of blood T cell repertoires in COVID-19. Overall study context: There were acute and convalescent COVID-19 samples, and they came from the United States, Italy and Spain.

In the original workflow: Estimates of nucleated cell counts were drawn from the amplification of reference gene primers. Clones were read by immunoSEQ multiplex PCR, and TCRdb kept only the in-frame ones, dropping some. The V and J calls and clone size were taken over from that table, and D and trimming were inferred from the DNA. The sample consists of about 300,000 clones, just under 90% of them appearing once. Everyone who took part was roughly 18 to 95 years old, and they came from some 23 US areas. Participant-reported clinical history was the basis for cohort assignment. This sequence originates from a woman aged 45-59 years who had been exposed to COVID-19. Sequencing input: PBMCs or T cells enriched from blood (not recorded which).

The CDR3 DNA is TGTGCCAGCAGTTCCGGACAGGCGGGCTCTGAAGCTTTCTTT. It yields the protein CASSSGQAGSEAFF. V usage is TRBV28 and J usage is TRBJ1-1, with 7 nucleotides matching TRBD1. The germline V gene encodes CDR1 MDHEN and CDR2 SYDVKM. The CDR3 length is 14 residues. After removal of 4 bases from V and 6 bases from J, the junction contained 8 bases not matched to a gene.